These 22 T cell receptor beta chains were all obtained from the same sample, sequenced in a study of cytomegalovirus exposure and HLA in healthy donors. Use of 60 Vbeta and 13 Jbeta primers characterized the PCR. Using immunoSEQ multiplex PCR, the repertoire was profiled, and TCRdb retains in-frame clones only, with some absent. This sample carries 100,000 or so clones, around 78% of them seen once, and the ten largest clones take around 2.6%. Source material: PBMCs. Receptors originate from a middle-aged man in good health and CMV-seronegative.

The DNA for the CDR3 is TGTGCCAGCAGCTTGTCGGGGGGCAAGAGTGAAGCTTTCTTT. Its protein product is CASSLSGGKSEAFF. The V call is TRBV7-3, the J call TRBJ1-1, with D possibly being TRBD1 (6 bases). This CDR3 region has 14 residues. Trimming stripped 3 bases from V and 7 bases from J, with 15 bases between. Looked up from germline, CDR1 is SGHTA and CDR2 is FQGTGA. The full variable domain, its missing parts supplied by reference TRBV7-3 and TRBJ1-1, is GAGVSQTPSNKVTEKGKYVELRCDPISGHTALYWYRQSLGQGPEFLIYFQGTGAADDSGLPNDRFFAVRPEGSVSTLKIQRTERGDSAVYLCASSLSGGKSEAFFGQGTRLTVV.

This clone has just a few counts. The chain employs TRBV7-3 and TRBJ1-5; 9 bases fit TRBD1. The CDR3 has 16 amino acids. CDR1 SGHTA and CDR2 FQGTGA come from the germline V gene. V was clipped by 2 bases and J by 9 bases; unmatched bases: 11. CDR3 protein: CASSLGPGQGVGPQHF. Here the CDR3 DNA reads TGTGCCAGCAGCTTAGGACCGGGACAGGGCGTGGGGCCCCAGCATTTT.

A note on this clone: Other DNA sequences in this sample translate to the same CDR3. The CDR3 reads CASSLGGQSNQPQHF. In nucleotides, the CDR3 is TGTGCCAGCAGTTTAGGAGGGCAGAGCAATCAGCCCCAGCATTTT. This chain connects TRBV27 to TRBJ1-5; D unclear. Germline CDR1 and CDR2: MNHEY and SMNVEV (reference sequence). V was pared by 2 bases and J by 1 base, with 9 bases between. This CDR3 has 15 residues.

The genes are TRBV6-6 and TRBJ2-7, with D hard to call. The CDR3 is 13 residues long. V dropped 0 bases and J dropped 3 bases, with 6 bases sitting between them. Per the germline V gene, CDR1 is MNHNY and CDR2 is SVGAGI (reference sequence). The CDR3 sequence: CASSYSADYEQYF. The CDR3 bases are TGTGCCAGCAGTTACTCGGCCGACTACGAGCAGTACTTC.

This clone was recorded only once. V and J are TRBV4-3 and TRBJ2-3; D is perhaps TRBD1 (5 bases). The CDR3 has 17 amino acids. Germline values: CDR1 LGHNA, CDR2 YSLEER. Trimming took off 0 bases at V and 6 bases at J, with 19 bases between the two ends. The CDR3 DNA reads TGCGCCAGCAGCCAAGATGTCGGTTCTATGGGGCCGGATACGCAGTATTTT. This sequence encodes CASSQDVGSMGPDTQYF.

The CDR3 DNA follows: TGTGCCAGCAGCGACCTTCCGGGGAACACTGAAGCTTTCTTT. It is translated as CASSDLPGNTEAFF. The chain joins TRBV9 to TRBJ1-1; the D is unclear. Per germline, CDR1 SGDLS and CDR2 YYNGEE. This CDR3 region has 14 residues. V dropped 3 bases and J dropped 1 base, with 10 bases sitting between them.

The DNA for the CDR3 is TGTGCCATCACCTCCGGGAATAACTATGGCTACACCTTC. Protein: CAITSGNNYGYTF. The chain couples TRBV10-3 to TRBJ1-2; D unresolved. V lost 7 bases and J 1 base, leaving 10 bases between the germline ends. Germline V lookup: CDR1 ENHRY, CDR2 SYGVKD. The CDR3 consists of 13 residues.

The chain uses TRBV6-6 and TRBJ1-3; D gene ambiguous. Germline-derived CDR1 and CDR2 are MNHNY and SVGAGI (reference sequence). Between the trimmed V and J ends, which lost 7 bases and 0 bases, there was a span of 16 bases. The CDR3 is 16 residues long. Here the CDR3 reads CASNLPYSNSGNTIYF. In DNA, the CDR3 is TGTGCCAGCAACCTTCCATACTCAAACTCTGGAAACACCATATATTTT.

V usage is TRBV5-1 and J usage is TRBJ1-1; D is uncertain. Germline lookup yields CDR1 SGHRS and CDR2 YFSETQ. CDR3 length: 12 amino acids. Trimming took 8 bases from V and 4 from J, leaving 12 bases between them. The CDR3 sequence: CASKGGVTEAFF. The CDR3 bases are TGCGCCAGTAAGGGAGGAGTCACTGAAGCTTTCTTT.

This chain connects TRBV29-1 to TRBJ2-1; D is perhaps TRBD2 (6 bases). Germline values: CDR1 SQVTM, CDR2 ANQGSEA. V gave up 0 bases and J gave up 9 bases, with 12 bases separating them. The CDR3 is 13 residues long. The CDR3 here is CSVEEGGGGEQFF. The CDR3 region has the DNA TGCAGCGTTGAAGAGGGGGGTGGGGGTGAGCAGTTCTTC.

This sequence joins TRBV4-1 and TRBJ1-6; TRBD1 agrees at 7 bases. V shed 0 bases and J 8 bases; nucleotides not matched to a gene: 4. The CDR3 has 15 amino acids. Germline CDR1 is MGHRA and CDR2 is YSYEKL. Here the CDR3 reads CASSQETGQYSPLHF. CDR3 DNA sequence: TGCGCCAGCAGCCAAGAGACAGGGCAGTATTCACCCCTCCACTTT.

This clone appeared a single time. The V call is TRBV7-9, the J call TRBJ1-5; a weak D match, TRBD1 (5 bases). Germline V CDR1 and CDR2: SEHNR, FQNEAQ (reference sequence). V lost 7 bases and J lost 3, with 13 bases in between. This CDR3 has 14 residues. DNA for the CDR3: TGTGCCAGCACCCACGGGGACTTCAATCAGCCCCAGCATTTT. This translates into CASTHGDFNQPQHF.

The chain is built from TRBV19 and TRBJ1-1, with TRBD1 matching 8 bases. After removal of 10 bases from V and 2 bases from J, the junction contained 6 bases not matched to a gene. Germline assignment: CDR1 LNHDA and CDR2 SQIVND (reference sequence). This CDR3 comprises 13 residues. The CDR3 sequence is CAIVDRGNTEAFF. For the CDR3, the DNA is TGTGCCATCGTCGACAGGGGTAACACTGAAGCTTTCTTT.

The J gene is TRBJ2-7, the V gene TRBV2; 7 bases map to TRBD1. The J segment lost 2 bases and the V segment lost 11 bases, leaving 6 bases of the junction unmatched. Germline-derived CDR1 and CDR2 are SNHLY and FYNNEI. The CDR3 has 12 residues. CDR3 residues: CAGWDRTYEQYF. The CDR3 DNA is TGTGCCGGATGGGACAGAACCTACGAGCAGTACTTC.

This chain uses TRBV18 with TRBJ1-3; D not certain. CDR3 length: 15 amino acids. V lost 2 bases and J 5 bases, leaving 13 bases between the germline ends. The germline gives CDR1 KGHSH, CDR2 LQKENI. The CDR3 protein is CASSPGGGSRNTIYF. As DNA, the CDR3 is TGTGCCAGCTCACCAGGCGGAGGTTCCAGAAACACCATATATTTT.

Here the CDR3 reads CAIADRVYGYTF. In DNA form, the CDR3 reads TGTGCCATCGCGGACAGGGTGTATGGCTACACCTTC. V and J are TRBV10-3 and TRBJ1-2; 8 bases align to TRBD1. Trimming removed 8 bases from V and 5 bases from J; junction bases left unmatched: 4. This CDR3 contains 12 residues. Germline CDR1 and CDR2: ENHRY and SYGVKD.

This clone showed up just a few times. This chain uses TRBV5-6 with TRBJ1-1, with D perhaps TRBD1 (5 bases). Trimming stripped 7 bases from V and 0 bases from J, with 10 bases between. Looked up from germline, CDR1 is SGHDT and CDR2 is YYEEEE. The CDR3 runs to 13 residues. CDR3 nucleotides: TGTGCCAGCCTGGACAAAATGAACACTGAAGCTTTCTTT. This encodes CASLDKMNTEAFF.

This clone has only one observation. This chain connects TRBV9 to TRBJ1-4; D may be TRBD1 (5 bases). This CDR3 is 14 amino acids long. V was shortened by 3 bases and J by 5 bases, with 11 bases between the two germline ends. CDR1 SGDLS and CDR2 YYNGEE come from the germline V gene. The DNA for the CDR3 is TGTGCCAGCAGCGCCCGACAGTTCAATGAAAAACTGTTTTTT. It encodes CASSARQFNEKLFF.

The chain links TRBV6-1 to TRBJ1-4; 8 nucleotides line up with TRBD1. The CDR3 has 15 amino acids. The germline CDR1 and CDR2 sequences are MNHNS and SASEGT. J was trimmed by 8 bases and V by 4 bases; bases with no gene match: 9. In nucleotides, the CDR3 is TGTGCCAGCAGTGTCATGCAGGGGGCATTGGAAAAACTGTTTTTT. Translating gives CASSVMQGALEKLFF.

The V call is TRBV9, the J call TRBJ2-2, with D unclear. CDR3 length equals 13 residues. Germline CDR1 reads SGDLS; CDR2 reads YYNGEE. With 5 bases removed from V and 2 bases from J, the gap between germline ends came to 7 bases. CDR3 loop: CASSPLNTGELFF. The DNA of the CDR3 is TGTGCCAGCAGTCCACTTAACACCGGGGAGCTGTTTTTT.

The V and J genes are TRBV15 and TRBJ2-7; TRBD2 aligns across 7 bases. Germline values: CDR1 LNHNV, CDR2 YYDKDF (reference sequence). V was pared by 0 bases and J by 2 bases, with 7 bases of the junction left unmatched. The CDR3 is made up of 16 amino acids. The CDR3 loop is CATSRDGGTIAYEQYF. The CDR3 nucleotides are TGTGCCACCAGCAGAGATGGTGGGACTATCGCCTACGAGCAGTACTTC.

The chain employs TRBV9 and TRBJ1-3; D is perhaps TRBD1 (5 bases). Between the trimmed V and J ends, which lost 5 bases and 5 bases, there was a span of 14 bases. The CDR3 covers 14 residues. Per germline, CDR1 SGDLS and CDR2 YYNGEE. The CDR3 reads CASSDRATRNTIYF. In nucleotides, the CDR3 is TGTGCCAGCAGTGACAGAGCTACCCGAAACACCATATATTTT.